These 24 T cell receptor beta chains originate from one sample sequenced in a study of sequential checkpoint blockade in melanoma. Treatment here: randomized to nivolumab then ipilimumab (arm A) or the reverse (arm B). Profiling relied on immunoSEQ multiplex PCR, and the TCRdb table lists in-frame clones only, not all of them. The sample holds around 9,900 clones, more than 20% seen once. Material: tumor tissue (inferred from file names), obtained from a patient given nivolumab and ipilimumab in sequence. The receptors derive from a human donor with melanoma.

This clone was counted ten times or more. The chain combines TRBV11-3 with TRBJ2-1; 10 bases fit TRBD2. V lost 0 bases to trimming and J lost 4 bases; unmatched junction nucleotides: 9. This CDR3 contains 18 residues. CDR1 is SGHNT, CDR2 YENEEA, per germline. CDR3 residues: CASSLEGPSGGLYNEQFF. CDR3 nucleotides: TGTGCCAGCAGCTTAGAGGGACCTAGCGGGGGCCTATACAATGAGCAGTTCTTC.

This clone was seen once. V and J are TRBV5-1 and TRBJ1-6; 7 bases line up with TRBD1. The V gene end was trimmed by 3 bases and the J gene end by 10 bases; junction bases not matched to a gene: 19. The germline CDR1 and CDR2 sequences are SGHRS and YFSETQ. There are 18 residues in the CDR3. The CDR3 here is CASSSSPSGQVVLSPLHF. CDR3 in DNA: TGCGCCAGCAGCTCATCCCCTTCCGGACAGGTAGTTCTATCACCCCTCCACTTT. The full variable domain, rest sourced from reference TRBV5-1 and TRBJ1-6, is KAGVTQTPRYLIKTRGQQVTLSCSPISGHRSVSWYQQTPGQGLQFLFEYFSETQRNKGNFPGRFSGRQFSNSRSEMNVSTLELGDSALYLCASSSSPSGQVVLSPLHFGNGTRLTVT.

This clone has only a few counts. V usage is TRBV30 and J usage is TRBJ1-6, with D hard to call. The CDR3 spans 12 residues. Germline values: CDR1 GTSNPN, CDR2 SVGIG (reference sequence). V gave up 4 bases and J gave up 7 bases, with 8 bases separating them. The DNA of the CDR3 is TGTGCCTGGATGATAGGGAATTCACCCCTCCACTTT. Its protein product is CAWMIGNSPLHF.

The chain combines TRBV5-1 with TRBJ1-4, with D hard to call. The germline V and J ends were trimmed by 4 bases and 3 bases, with 10 bases remaining between them. CDR3 length equals 14 residues. CDR1 SGHRS and CDR2 YFSETQ come from the germline V gene. DNA of the CDR3: TGCGCCAGCAGCCTACTGCAACCTAATGAAAAACTGTTTTTT. Its protein product is CASSLLQPNEKLFF.

V and J are TRBV28 and TRBJ1-2; D is ambiguous. The V end lost 6 bases, the J end lost 0 bases, and 5 bases lay between the germline ends. The germline V gene encodes CDR1 MDHEN and CDR2 SYDVKM. The CDR3 runs 12 residues. CDR3 nucleotides: TGTGCCAGCAGCCTCCCTAACTATGGCTACACCTTC. This sequence encodes CASSLPNYGYTF.

This rearrangement joins TRBV6-8 to TRBJ2-7; 10 nucleotides align to TRBD2. CDR1 is MNHGY, CDR2 SAAAGT, per germline. Germline trimming cut 6 bases from V and 2 bases from J; bases unmatched to any gene: 1. This CDR3 has 13 amino acids. This CDR3 reads CASRLAGTYEQYF. The CDR3 DNA follows: TGTGCCAGCAGACTAGCGGGAACCTACGAGCAGTACTTC.

This clone was found a few times. The chain couples TRBV11-3 to TRBJ2-5; tentatively, D is TRBD2 (5 bases). Germline CDR1 reads SGHNT; CDR2 reads YENEEA. This CDR3 contains 15 residues. With 0 bases removed from V and 0 bases from J, the gap between germline ends came to 8 bases. The CDR3 reads CASSLEEGHQETQYF. CDR3 nucleotides: TGTGCCAGCAGCTTAGAAGAGGGTCACCAAGAGACCCAGTACTTC.

The V and J genes are TRBV14 and TRBJ2-5; D is unresolved. Germline CDR1 SGHDN, CDR2 FVKESK. V was cut by 0 bases and J by 1 base, with 9 bases left in between. This CDR3 spans 15 amino acids. The CDR3 loop is CASSQDITAQETQYF. CDR3 DNA: TGTGCCAGCAGCCAAGATATAACAGCCCAAGAGACCCAGTACTTC.

This clone has at least ten counts. This chain connects TRBV6-8 to TRBJ2-5; 12 bases fit TRBD2. CDR1 is MNHGY, CDR2 SAAAGT, per germline. The length of the CDR3 is 17 residues. Trimming at V came to 2 bases and at J to 4 bases, leaving 8 bases not matched to a gene. The CDR3 sequence: CASSYRLAGGHGETQYF. CDR3 coding DNA: TGTGCCAGCAGTTACCGGCTAGCGGGGGGGCATGGAGAGACCCAGTACTTC.

The chain has TRBV18 and TRBJ2-4; TRBD1 matches at 10 bases. CDR1 and CDR2 (germline): KGHSH, LQKENI. This CDR3 spans 17 amino acids. Unmatched junction bases numbered 13, after V lost 5 bases and J lost 6 bases. In DNA, the CDR3 is TGTGCCAGCTCATCCCAAACGACAGGGGGCACGAGAAACATTCAGTACTTC. The encoded protein is CASSSQTTGGTRNIQYF. Variable domain in full (rest from reference TRBV18 and TRBJ2-4): NAGVMQNPRHLVRRRGQEARLRCSPMKGHSHVYWYRQLPEEGLKFMVYLQKENIIDESGMPKERFSAEFPKEGPSILRIQQVVRGDSAAYFCASSSQTTGGTRNIQYFGAGTRLSVL.

The V call is TRBV6-8, the J call TRBJ1-2; D gene uncertain. This CDR3 comprises 16 residues. Trimming left V 0 bases short and J 0 bases short, with 11 bases between. Germline V gives CDR1 MNHGY, CDR2 SAAAGT. As DNA, the CDR3 is TGTGCCAGCAGTTACTCGTGGCAGGAGACTAACTATGGCTACACCTTC. Translated: CASSYSWQETNYGYTF.

This clone has a single count. This chain uses TRBV14 with TRBJ2-3; D not certain. V lost 3 bases and J 0 bases, leaving 13 bases between the germline ends. The germline V gene encodes CDR1 SGHDN and CDR2 FVKESK. The CDR3 covers 16 residues. The CDR3 reads CASSHTATKSTDTQYF. In DNA, the CDR3 is TGTGCCAGCAGCCATACGGCAACGAAAAGCACAGATACGCAGTATTTT.

This clone has a count of ten or more. The chain recombines TRBV7-2 with TRBJ2-3; possibly TRBD2 for D (5 bases). The CDR3 spans 13 residues. Germline V gene sequence: CDR1 SGHTA, CDR2 FQGNSA. V lost 1 base and J lost 4, with 6 bases in between. CDR3 DNA: TGTGCCAGCAGCTTAGGGGAGCCAGATACGCAGTATTTT. It encodes CASSLGEPDTQYF.

This chain links TRBV7-6 with TRBJ2-3; 9 positions agree with TRBD2. The V and J ends lost 5 bases and 1 base, in that order; junction bases with no gene match: 7. There are 16 residues in the CDR3. Germline V gives CDR1 SGHVS, CDR2 FNYEAQ. The CDR3 region is CASSTDLAGGTDTQYF. CDR3 DNA sequence: TGTGCCAGCAGCACCGATTTAGCGGGGGGCACAGATACGCAGTATTTT.

This clone has a handful of counts. CDR3 in DNA: TGTGCCAGCAGCGTAGCTACCCGGACAGGGAATGGCTACACCTTC. Its translation is CASSVATRTGNGYTF. This sequence joins TRBV9 and TRBJ1-2; TRBD1 matches at 8 bases. The CDR3 consists of 15 residues. Germline V gives CDR1 SGDLS, CDR2 YYNGEE. After removal of 0 bases from V and 6 bases from J, the junction contained 7 bases not matched to a gene.

The chain couples TRBV5-1 to TRBJ1-1, with D possibly TRBD1 on 5 matching bases. The germline V gene encodes CDR1 SGHRS and CDR2 YFSETQ. The CDR3 contains 15 residues. V lost 4 bases and J 2 bases, leaving 15 bases between the germline ends. The CDR3 spells CASSPGVGENTEAFF. The CDR3 region has the DNA TGCGCCAGCAGCCCAGGCGTAGGGGAAAACACTGAAGCTTTCTTT. Full variable domain (outside the CDR3, taken from reference TRBV5-1 and TRBJ1-1): KAGVTQTPRYLIKTRGQQVTLSCSPISGHRSVSWYQQTPGQGLQFLFEYFSETQRNKGNFPGRFSGRQFSNSRSEMNVSTLELGDSALYLCASSPGVGENTEAFFGQGTRLTVV.

This clone was detected ten times or more. The chain links TRBV11-3 to TRBJ2-7, with 7 bases fitting TRBD1. V gave up 4 bases and J gave up 0 bases; unmatched junction bases: 6. CDR3 length: 15 residues. CDR1 and CDR2 (germline): SGHNT, YENEEA. This chain's CDR3 is CASSSRQGGSYEQYF. DNA of the CDR3: TGTGCCAGCAGCTCCAGACAGGGTGGCTCCTACGAGCAGTACTTC. Complete variable domain (other parts from reference TRBV11-3 and TRBJ2-7): EAGVVQSPRYKIIEKKQPVAFWCNPISGHNTLYWYLQNLGQGPELLIRYENEEAVDDSQLPKDRFSAERLKGVDSTLKIQPAELGDSAVYLCASSSRQGGSYEQYFGPGTRLTVT.

The chain recombines TRBV9 with TRBJ2-5, with 10 positions matching TRBD1. Germline V gene lookup returns CDR1 SGDLS and CDR2 YYNGEE. This CDR3 has 15 amino acids. V was pared by 7 bases and J by 5 bases, with 11 bases of the junction left unmatched. CDR3 coding DNA: TGTGCCAGCTCCGGGGGGGACAGGGGCTCGGAGACCCAGTACTTC. It codes for CASSGGDRGSETQYF. The full variable domain, completed using reference TRBV9 and TRBJ2-5, is DSGVTQTPKHLITATGQRVTLRCSPRSGDLSVYWYQQSLDQGLQFLIQYYNGEERAKGNILERFSAQQFPDLHSELNLSSLELGDSALYFCASSGGDRGSETQYFGPGTRLLVL.

The chain joins TRBV19 to TRBJ2-7; D might be TRBD1 (6 bases). Germline values: CDR1 LNHDA, CDR2 SQIVND (reference sequence). Trimming shortened V by 1 base and J by 2 bases, and 9 bases separated the two germline ends. This CDR3 is 14 amino acids long. CDR3: CASSIAAGAYEQYF. As DNA, the CDR3 is TGTGCCAGTAGTATAGCAGCAGGGGCCTACGAGCAGTACTTC.

The chain uses TRBV6-8 and TRBJ2-7, with 7 bases fitting TRBD1. This CDR3 has 14 amino acids. The V and J ends lost 5 bases and 0 bases, in that order; junction bases with no gene match: 4. Germline V lookup: CDR1 MNHGY, CDR2 SAAAGT. The CDR3 DNA reads TGTGCCAGCAGTCAACAGGGGAACTCCTACGAGCAGTACTTC. Translation: CASSQQGNSYEQYF.

The chain recombines TRBV15 with TRBJ1-1; no clear D. V lost 0 bases and J lost 1, with 6 bases in between. Germline CDR1 is LNHNV and CDR2 is YYDKDF (reference sequence). CDR3 length: 14 amino acids. The chain's CDR3 is CATSREGENTEAFF. The CDR3, as DNA: TGTGCCACCAGCAGAGAAGGCGAGAACACTGAAGCTTTCTTT.

This clone is categorized as medium-sized (0.01 to 0.1%). The chain couples TRBV6-8 to TRBJ1-2; 7 bases align to TRBD1. The length of the CDR3 is 15 residues. Germline trimming cut 10 bases from V and 2 bases from J; bases unmatched to any gene: 13. CDR1 and CDR2 from the germline V gene are MNHGY and SAAAGT. The CDR3 protein is CAIRRGQSLNYGYTF. CDR3 nucleotide sequence: TGTGCCATCAGGAGGGGACAGTCCCTGAACTATGGCTACACCTTC.

This clone counts as medium-sized (0.01 to 0.1%). The rearrangement uses TRBV11-3 and TRBJ2-5, with TRBD1 as a possible D gene (6 bases). Per the germline V gene, CDR1 is SGHNT and CDR2 is YENEEA. Trimming stripped 5 bases from V and 4 bases from J, with 17 bases between. This CDR3 has 15 amino acids. CDR3 sequence reads: CASSPRTAPPETQYF. The DNA of the CDR3 is TGTGCCAGCAGCCCAAGGACAGCTCCTCCAGAGACCCAGTACTTC. Full variable domain (rest looked up from reference TRBV11-3 and TRBJ2-5): EAGVVQSPRYKIIEKKQPVAFWCNPISGHNTLYWYLQNLGQGPELLIRYENEEAVDDSQLPKDRFSAERLKGVDSTLKIQPAELGDSAVYLCASSPRTAPPETQYFGPGTRLLVL.

The genes are TRBV11-3 and TRBJ2-7; possibly TRBD1 or TRBD2 for D (6 bases each). This CDR3 contains 15 residues. Trimming shortened V by 5 bases and J by 7 bases, and 21 bases separated the two germline ends. Germline V lookup: CDR1 SGHNT, CDR2 YENEEA. DNA of the CDR3: TGTGCCAGCAGCCGAAACGGGGGCGCCCAAGGTGAGCAGTACTTC. Translation gives CASSRNGGAQGEQYF.